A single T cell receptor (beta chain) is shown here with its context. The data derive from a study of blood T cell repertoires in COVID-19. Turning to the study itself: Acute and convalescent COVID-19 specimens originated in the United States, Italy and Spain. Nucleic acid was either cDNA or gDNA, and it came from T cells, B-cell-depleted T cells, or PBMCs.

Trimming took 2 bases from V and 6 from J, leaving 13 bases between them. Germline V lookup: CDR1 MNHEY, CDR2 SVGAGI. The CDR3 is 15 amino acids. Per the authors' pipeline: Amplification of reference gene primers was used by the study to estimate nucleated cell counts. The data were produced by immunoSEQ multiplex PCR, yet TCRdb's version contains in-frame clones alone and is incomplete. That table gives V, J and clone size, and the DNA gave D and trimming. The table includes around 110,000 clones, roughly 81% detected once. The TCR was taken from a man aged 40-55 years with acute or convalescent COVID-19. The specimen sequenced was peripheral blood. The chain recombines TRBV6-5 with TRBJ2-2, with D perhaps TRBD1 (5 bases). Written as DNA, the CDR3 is TGTGCCAGCAGTTACGGAATTAGGGGTTCCGGGGAGCTGTTTTTT. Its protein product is CASSYGIRGSGELFF.